Listed below are T cell receptor beta chains from one sample, sequenced in a study of T cell repertoires in cytomegalovirus infection. Their target antigens are unknown. TCRdb analysed the reads with MiXCR anew, one entry per CDR3 protein. Of over 120,000 distinct CDR3 sequences detected, about 31% appear once; the ten largest clones hold around half. The material sequenced was CD8+ T cells from cultured PBMCs, taken from culture after CMV antigen stimulation. These TCRs come from a human donor in good health (CMV status not recorded). Some clones in this sample may be carry-over from other donors' samples. Each CDR3 is given with its conserved first and last residue. A D gene is named only where the DNA matches it firmly. The size of a clone is reported for some rows only, either as once, few or many, or as a class for expanded clones.

>-|TRBJ1-3|-|TRBV7-8
CASSPRGNTIYF
TGTGCCAGCAGCCCGAGGGGAAACACCATATATTTT
>-|TRBJ1-1|-|TRBV5-3
CASSLKGLIEAFF
TGTGCCAGCAGCTTGAAGGGACTGATTGAAGCTTTCTTT
>-|TRBJ1-1|medium-sized|TRBV4-2
CASSQEVRSSAEAFF
TGTGCCAGCAGCCAAGAGGTCCGCAGTAGTGCTGAAGCTTTCTTT
>-|TRBJ2-5|few|TRBV27
CASSLQGPGETQYF
TGTGCCAGCAGCCTACAGGGCCCGGGGGAGACCCAGTACTTC
>TRBD1|TRBJ1-6|few|TRBV7-6
CASSFAVRDRESPLHF
TGTGCCAGCAGCTTTGCGGTCCGGGACAGGGAATCACCCCTCCACTTT
>TRBD1|TRBJ1-1|-|TRBV6-1
CASSFDRAGNTEAFF
TGTGCCAGCAGTTTTGACAGGGCAGGGAACACTGAAGCTTTCTTT
>-|TRBJ1-2|-|TRBV3-1
CASSQDERDQEDGYTF
TGTGCCAGCAGCCAAGATGAAAGGGACCAGGAGGATGGCTACACCTTC
>TRBD1|TRBJ2-7|few|TRBV11-2
CASSLGTGVIYEQYF
TGTGCCAGCAGCTTGGGGACAGGGGTTATATACGAGCAGTACTTC
>TRBD1|TRBJ1-2|once|TRBV2
CASRVGQGANYGYTF
TGTGCCAGCAGGGTTGGACAGGGTGCTAACTATGGCTACACCTTC
>-|TRBJ2-3|few|TRBV7-9
CASVDRDTQYF
TGTGCCAGCGTCGACAGAGATACGCAGTATTTT
>-|TRBJ2-3|many|TRBV7-3
CASSDISSTDTQYF
TGTGCCAGCTCTGATATCTCTAGCACAGATACGCAGTATTTT
>-|TRBJ1-5|-|TRBV19
CAAWGGESNQPQHF
TGTGCCGCATGGGGAGGGGAGAGCAATCAGCCCCAGCATTTT
>-|TRBJ2-3|few|TRBV12-3/TRBV12-4
CASSLVRIDTDTQYF
TGTGCCAGCAGTTTAGTCAGGATTGACACAGATACGCAGTATTTT
>-|TRBJ2-1|few|TRBV11-2
CASLFSGDEQFF
TGTGCCAGCCTCTTTAGCGGTGATGAGCAGTTCTTC
>TRBD1|TRBJ2-1|-|TRBV20-1
CSASVGTGSYNEQFF
TGCAGTGCTAGTGTCGGGACAGGCTCCTACAATGAGCAGTTCTTC
>TRBD1|TRBJ2-7|many|TRBV7-2
CASSSLQGREQYF
TGTGCCAGCAGTTCCCTACAGGGGCGGGAGCAGTACTTC
>-|TRBJ2-1|-|TRBV19
CASSPARYNEQFF
TGTGCCAGTAGTCCAGCTCGATACAATGAGCAGTTCTTC
>TRBD1|TRBJ1-1|few|TRBV19
CASRLGDRGISEAFF
TGTGCCAGTAGGTTGGGGGACAGGGGGATTTCTGAAGCTTTCTTT
>-|TRBJ1-3|few|TRBV6-5
CASSSSPVSGNTIYF
TGTGCCAGCAGTTCTTCCCCCGTTTCTGGAAACACCATATATTTT
>-|TRBJ2-1|-|TRBV6-1
CASSELGWNEQFF
TGTGCCAGCAGTGAACTAGGGTGGAATGAGCAGTTCTTC
>-|TRBJ1-5|-|TRBV7-8
CASSPGGLAGPQHF
TGTGCCAGCAGCCCTGGGGGGCTGGCGGGGCCCCAGCATTTT
>-|TRBJ1-2|-|TRBV28
CASSTDTNYGYTF
TGTGCCAGCAGTACGGACACCAACTATGGCTACACCTTC
>-|TRBJ2-7|few|TRBV28
CASSFLGENYEQYF
TGTGCCAGCAGTTTTCTCGGGGAAAACTACGAGCAGTACTTC
>-|TRBJ1-1|few|TRBV12-3/TRBV12-4
CASSPSRVEAFF
TGTGCCAGCAGTCCTTCCCGGGTTGAAGCTTTCTTT
>-|TRBJ1-2|-|TRBV12-3/TRBV12-4
CASSYAGGKDGYTF
TGTGCCAGCAGTTACGCCGGGGGGAAAGATGGCTACACCTTC
>TRBD2|TRBJ2-1|-|TRBV4-1
CASSQDEGLAFDEQFF
TGCGCCAGCAGCCAAGATGAGGGACTAGCTTTTGATGAGCAGTTCTTC
>TRBD1|TRBJ2-1|-|TRBV11-3
CASSSVSGTANNEQFF
TGTGCCAGCAGCTCTGTATCCGGGACAGCCAACAATGAGCAGTTCTTC
>-|TRBJ2-1|few|TRBV29-1
CSVEDGGLGTEYNEQFF
TGCAGCGTTGAAGATGGTGGATTGGGGACGGAATACAATGAGCAGTTCTTC